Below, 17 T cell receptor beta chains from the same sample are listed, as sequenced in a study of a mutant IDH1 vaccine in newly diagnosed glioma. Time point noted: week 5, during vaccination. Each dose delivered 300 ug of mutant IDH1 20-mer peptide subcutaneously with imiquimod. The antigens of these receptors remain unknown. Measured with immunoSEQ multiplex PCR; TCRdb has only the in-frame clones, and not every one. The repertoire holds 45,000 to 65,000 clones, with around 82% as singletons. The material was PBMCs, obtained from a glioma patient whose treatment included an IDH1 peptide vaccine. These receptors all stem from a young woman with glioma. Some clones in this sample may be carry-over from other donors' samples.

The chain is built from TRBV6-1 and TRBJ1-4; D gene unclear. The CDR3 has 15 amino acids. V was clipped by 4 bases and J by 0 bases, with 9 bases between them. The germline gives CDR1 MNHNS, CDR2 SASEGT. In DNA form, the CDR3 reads TGTGCCAGCAGTGCGACAACTGCAACTAATGAAAAACTGTTTTTT. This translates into CASSATTATNEKLFF.

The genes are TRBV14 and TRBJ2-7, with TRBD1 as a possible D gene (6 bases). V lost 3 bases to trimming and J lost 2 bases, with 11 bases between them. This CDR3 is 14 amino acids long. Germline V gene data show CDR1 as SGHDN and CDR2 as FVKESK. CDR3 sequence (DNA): TGTGCCAGCAGCCAGGGACAAGGCCCCTACGAGCAGTACTTC. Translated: CASSQGQGPYEQYF.

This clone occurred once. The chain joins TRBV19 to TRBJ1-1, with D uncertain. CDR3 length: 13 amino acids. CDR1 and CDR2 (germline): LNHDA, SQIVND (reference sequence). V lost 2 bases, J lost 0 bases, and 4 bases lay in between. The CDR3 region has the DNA TGTGCCAGTAGTATATACCTGAACACTGAAGCTTTCTTT. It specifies CASSIYLNTEAFF.

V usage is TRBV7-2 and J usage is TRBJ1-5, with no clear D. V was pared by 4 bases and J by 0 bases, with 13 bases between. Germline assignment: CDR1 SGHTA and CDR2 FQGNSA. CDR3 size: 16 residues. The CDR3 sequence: CASSSDVAYSNQPQHF. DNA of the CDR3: TGTGCCAGCAGCTCGGACGTAGCTTATAGCAATCAGCCCCAGCATTTT.

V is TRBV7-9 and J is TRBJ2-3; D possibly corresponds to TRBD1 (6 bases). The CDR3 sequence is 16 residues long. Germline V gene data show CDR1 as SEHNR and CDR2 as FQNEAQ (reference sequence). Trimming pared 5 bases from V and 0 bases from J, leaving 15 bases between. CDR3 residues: CASSPSQGASTDTQYF. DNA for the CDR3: TGTGCCAGCAGCCCGTCACAGGGTGCTAGCACAGATACGCAGTATTTT.

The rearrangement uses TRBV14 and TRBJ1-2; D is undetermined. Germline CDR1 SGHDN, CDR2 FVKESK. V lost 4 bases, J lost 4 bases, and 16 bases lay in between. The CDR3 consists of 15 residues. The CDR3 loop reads CASSLIAKNGYGYTF. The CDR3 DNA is TGTGCCAGCAGCCTCATCGCCAAAAATGGCTATGGCTACACCTTC.

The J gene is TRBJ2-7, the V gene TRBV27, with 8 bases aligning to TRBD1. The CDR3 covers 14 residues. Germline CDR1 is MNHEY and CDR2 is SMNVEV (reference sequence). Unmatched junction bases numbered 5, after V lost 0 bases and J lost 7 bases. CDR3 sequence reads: CASSLSRTGQEQYF. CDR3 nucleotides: TGTGCCAGCAGTTTATCTCGGACAGGGCAAGAGCAGTACTTC.

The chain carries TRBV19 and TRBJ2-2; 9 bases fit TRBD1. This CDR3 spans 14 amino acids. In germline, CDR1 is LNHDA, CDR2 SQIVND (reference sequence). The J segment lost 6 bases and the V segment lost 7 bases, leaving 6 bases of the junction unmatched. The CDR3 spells CASTPTGGAGELFF. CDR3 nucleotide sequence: TGTGCCAGTACTCCGACAGGGGGGGCCGGGGAGCTGTTTTTT. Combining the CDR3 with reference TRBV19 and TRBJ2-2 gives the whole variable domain DGGITQSPKYLFRKEGQNVTLSCEQNLNHDAMYWYRQDPGQGLRLIYYSQIVNDFQKGDIAEGYSVSREKKESFPLTVTSAQKNPTAFYLCASTPTGGAGELFFGEGSRLTVL.

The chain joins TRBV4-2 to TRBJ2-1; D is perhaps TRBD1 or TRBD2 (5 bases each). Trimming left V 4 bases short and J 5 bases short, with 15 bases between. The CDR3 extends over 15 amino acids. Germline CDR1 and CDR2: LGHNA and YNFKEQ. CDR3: CASSPLAGANNEQFF. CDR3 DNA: TGTGCCAGCAGCCCTCTAGCTGGGGCAAACAATGAGCAGTTCTTC.

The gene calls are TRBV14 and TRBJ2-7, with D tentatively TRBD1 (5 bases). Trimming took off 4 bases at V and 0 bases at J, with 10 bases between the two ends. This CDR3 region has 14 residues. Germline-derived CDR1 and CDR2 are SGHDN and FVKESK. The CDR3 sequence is CASSRTFDSYEQYF. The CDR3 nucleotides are TGTGCCAGCAGCCGGACATTCGACTCCTACGAGCAGTACTTC.

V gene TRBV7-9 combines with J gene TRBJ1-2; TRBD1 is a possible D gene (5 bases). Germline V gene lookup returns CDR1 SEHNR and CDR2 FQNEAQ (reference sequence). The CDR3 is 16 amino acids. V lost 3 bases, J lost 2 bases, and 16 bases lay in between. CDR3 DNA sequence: TGTGCCAGCAGCTTCCCAGCTTTGGGGACCAACTATGGCTACACCTTC. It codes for CASSFPALGTNYGYTF.

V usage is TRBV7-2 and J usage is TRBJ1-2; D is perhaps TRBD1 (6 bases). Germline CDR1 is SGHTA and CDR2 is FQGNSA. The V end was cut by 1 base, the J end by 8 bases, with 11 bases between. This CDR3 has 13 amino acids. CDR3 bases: TGTGCCAGCAGCTTAGGGGGGGGCGTAGGCTACACCTTC. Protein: CASSLGGGVGYTF.

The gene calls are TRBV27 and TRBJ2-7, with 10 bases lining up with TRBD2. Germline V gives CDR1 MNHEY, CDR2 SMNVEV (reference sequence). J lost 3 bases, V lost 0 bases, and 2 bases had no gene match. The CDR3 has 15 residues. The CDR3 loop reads CASSLSRLAGYEQYF. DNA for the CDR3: TGTGCCAGCAGTTTATCTCGACTAGCGGGCTACGAGCAGTACTTC.

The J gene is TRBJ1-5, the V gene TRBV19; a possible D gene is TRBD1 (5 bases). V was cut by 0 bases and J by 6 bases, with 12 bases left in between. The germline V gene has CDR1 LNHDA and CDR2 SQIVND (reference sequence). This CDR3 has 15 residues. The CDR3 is CASSIDIRGGQPQHF. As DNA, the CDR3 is TGTGCCAGTAGTATAGATATCCGGGGGGGTCAGCCCCAGCATTTT.

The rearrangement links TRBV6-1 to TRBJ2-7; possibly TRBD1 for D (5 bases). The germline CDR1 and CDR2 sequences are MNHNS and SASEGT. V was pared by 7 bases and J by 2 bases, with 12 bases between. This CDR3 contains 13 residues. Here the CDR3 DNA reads TGTGCCAGCACCTCGGACACCCCCTACGAGCAGTACTTC. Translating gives CASTSDTPYEQYF.

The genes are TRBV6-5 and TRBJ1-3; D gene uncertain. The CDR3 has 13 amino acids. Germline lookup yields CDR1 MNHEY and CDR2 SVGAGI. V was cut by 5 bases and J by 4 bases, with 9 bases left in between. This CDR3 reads CASSPGFGNTIYF. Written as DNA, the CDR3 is TGTGCCAGCAGTCCCGGGTTCGGAAACACCATATATTTT.

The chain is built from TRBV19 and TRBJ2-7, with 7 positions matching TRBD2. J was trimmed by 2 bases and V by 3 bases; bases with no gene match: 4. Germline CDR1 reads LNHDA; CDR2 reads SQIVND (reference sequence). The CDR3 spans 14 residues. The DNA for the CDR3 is TGTGCCAGTAGTATGGCTAGCGGCCCCTACGAGCAGTACTTC. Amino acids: CASSMASGPYEQYF.